This TCR beta chain was captured in a study of blood T cell repertoires in COVID-19. CDR1 and CDR2 (germline): SNHLY, FYNNEI. The CDR3 extends over 14 amino acids. The germline V and J ends were trimmed by 2 bases and 3 bases, with 10 bases remaining between them. Measured with immunoSEQ multiplex PCR; TCRdb has only the in-frame clones, and not every one. The sample has a few hundred thousand clones; 88% are singletons. The sample was PBMCs or T cells enriched from blood (not recorded which). The V gene is TRBV2, the J gene TRBJ1-1, with D perhaps matching TRBD1 (5 bases). The clonotype was recovered from a woman aged 60-75 years in a cohort exposed to, infected with or recovered from COVID-19 (not recorded which). The CDR3 DNA is TGTGCCAGCAGTGAATTCATCAGGGACACTGAAGCTTTCTTT. It codes for CASSEFIRDTEAFF.